The rows below give T cell receptor beta chains drawn from one sample of a study of control samples from healthy donors and cancer patients. TCRdb's copy holds only in-frame clones and misses some; the assay was immunoSEQ multiplex PCR. The sample lists 130,000 or so clones; 75% to 95% were seen once. Sequencing was done on a sample of blood. These receptors were collected from a man aged 35-49 years in good health. Each CDR3 is given with its conserved first and last residue. D genes are given only for firm matches. Some rows have no size entry. The others give once, few or many, or a class for an expanded clone.

>TRBJ1-6|TRBV19|NA|NA
CASRTGVSPLHF
TGTGCCAGTAGGACAGGAGTTTCACCCCTCCACTTT
>TRBJ1-2|TRBV11-2|few|NA
CASRAGGHVSGYTF
TGTGCCAGCAGAGCCGGGGGGCACGTCTCTGGCTACACCTTC
>TRBJ1-2|TRBV10-3|NA|NA
CAISESVGYTF
TGTGCCATCAGTGAGTCGGTTGGCTACACCTTC
>TRBJ2-7|TRBV5-4|NA|NA
CASSTLYRDLSYEQYF
TGTGCCAGCAGCACACTTTACAGGGACCTCTCCTACGAGCAGTACTTC
>TRBJ2-1|TRBV14|NA|TRBD2
CASSQAGGANEQFF
TGTGCCAGCAGCCAGGCGGGGGGGGCAAATGAGCAGTTCTTC
>TRBJ1-1|TRBV30|NA|NA
CAWSGLGTEAFF
TGTGCCTGGAGTGGACTGGGCACTGAAGCTTTCTTT
>TRBJ1-2|TRBV12-3/TRBV12-4|NA|NA
CASSLGINYGYTF
TGTGCCAGCAGTTTGGGGATTAACTATGGCTACACCTTC
>TRBJ2-5|TRBV5-1|NA|NA
CASSPSPGETQYF
TGCGCCAGCAGCCCGTCCCCGGGAGAGACCCAGTACTTC
>TRBJ2-5|TRBV9|NA|TRBD1
CASSRQGQGRGETQYF
TGTGCCAGCAGCCGGCAAGGACAGGGCCGCGGAGAGACCCAGTACTTC
>TRBJ2-7|TRBV11-2|once|TRBD2
CASSLEGPGLVYYEQYF
TGTGCCAGCAGCTTAGAAGGTCCGGGACTAGTCTACTACGAGCAGTACTTC
>TRBJ2-1|TRBV19|NA|NA
CASSNSRAEQFF
TGTGCCAGTAGTAATTCCAGGGCTGAGCAGTTCTTC
>TRBJ1-4|TRBV18|once|NA
CASSPAGDAEKLFF
TGTGCCAGCTCACCGGCAGGCGACGCGGAAAAACTGTTTTTT
>TRBJ2-1|TRBV3-1/TRBV3-2|NA|TRBD2
CASSQERLAGGEQFF
TGTGCCAGCAGCCAAGAAAGACTAGCGGGGGGTGAGCAGTTCTTC
>TRBJ2-2|TRBV30|NA|TRBD1
CAWTPGQGAGELFF
TGTGCCTGGACTCCGGGACAGGGGGCCGGGGAGCTGTTTTTT
>TRBJ2-5|TRBV2|NA|NA
CASNGGPQNQETQYF
TGTGCCAGCAACGGCGGCCCGCAAAATCAAGAGACCCAGTACTTC
>TRBJ1-4|TRBV7-6|NA|TRBD1
CASSSTGGVGEKLFF
TGTGCCAGCAGCTCCACAGGGGGCGTCGGGGAAAAACTGTTTTTT
>TRBJ1-3|TRBV30|NA|TRBD1
CAWSPGTGGYSGNTIYF
TGTGCCTGGAGTCCTGGGACAGGGGGCTACTCTGGAAACACCATATATTTT
>TRBJ2-1|TRBV13|NA|NA
CASSPSDEQSYNEQFF
TGTGCCAGCAGCCCCTCGGACGAACAATCCTACAATGAGCAGTTCTTC
>TRBJ1-5|TRBV6-1|NA|TRBD1
CASREDRVTLQPQHF
TGTGCCAGCAGGGAAGACAGGGTAACTCTTCAGCCCCAGCATTTT
>TRBJ1-6|TRBV19|NA|NA
CASSIRGRNSPLHF
TGTGCCAGTAGTATAAGGGGACGTAATTCACCCCTCCACTTT
>TRBJ1-5|TRBV11-3|NA|NA
CASSLRLYPRQPQHF
TGTGCCAGCAGCTTACGACTGTATCCGAGACAGCCCCAGCATTTT
>TRBJ1-5|TRBV2|NA|TRBD1
CASSAQDRAQPQHF
TGTGCCAGCAGTGCACAGGACAGGGCCCAGCCCCAGCATTTT
>TRBJ2-5|TRBV4-1|NA|NA
CASSQGVAGQETQYF
TGCGCCAGCAGCCAGGGGGTGGCGGGCCAAGAGACCCAGTACTTC
>TRBJ2-2|TRBV7-6|NA|NA
CASSLNPAGSHMSGELFF
TGTGCCAGCAGCCTCAACCCGGCGGGGTCTCATATGTCCGGGGAGCTGTTTTTT
>TRBJ1-4|TRBV18|NA|TRBD1
CASSPWGQNLEKLFF
TGTGCCAGCTCACCGTGGGGACAGAATCTTGAAAAACTGTTTTTT
>TRBJ2-1|TRBV5-4|NA|NA
CASSLDTGRSYNEQFF
TGTGCCAGCAGCTTGGACACCGGCCGGTCCTACAATGAGCAGTTCTTC
>TRBJ1-1|TRBV11-3|NA|NA
CASSLGRGGDTEAFF
TGTGCCAGCAGCTTAGGCAGAGGGGGGGACACTGAAGCTTTCTTT
>TRBJ2-7|TRBV6-5|NA|NA
CASSYSSQSSYEQYF
TGTGCCAGCAGTTACTCGTCCCAGAGCTCCTACGAGCAGTACTTC
>TRBJ2-2|TRBV7-3|NA|NA
CASSLRAGDSPNTGELFF
TGTGCCAGCAGCTTACGGGCGGGGGACAGTCCGAACACCGGGGAGCTGTTTTTT
>TRBJ2-1|TRBV9|NA|NA
CASSPQGNEQFF
TGTGCCAGCAGCCCTCAAGGCAATGAGCAGTTCTTC
>TRBJ2-3|TRBV11-2|NA|NA
CASSLDRADTQYF
TGTGCCAGCAGCTTAGATAGGGCAGATACGCAGTATTTT
>TRBJ1-2|TRBV28|once|TRBD1
CASREGQGPYGYTF
TGTGCCAGCAGGGAGGGACAGGGTCCCTATGGCTACACCTTC
>TRBJ2-5|TRBV28|NA|NA
CASSTPRLGETQYF
TGTGCCAGCAGTACCCCGCGACTGGGTGAGACCCAGTACTTC
>TRBJ1-6|TRBV6-6|NA|NA
CASSYSSSNSPLHF
TGTGCCAGCAGTTACTCGAGTTCGAATTCACCCCTCCACTTT
>TRBJ1-4|TRBV6-1|NA|TRBD1
CASSEDSGTGFEKLFF
TGTGCCAGCAGTGAAGATTCGGGGACAGGGTTTGAAAAACTGTTTTTT
>TRBJ1-5|TRBV10-3|NA|NA
CAIRVDGNQPQHF
TGTGCCATTCGGGTCGATGGCAATCAGCCCCAGCATTTT
>TRBJ1-2|TRBV19|NA|NA
CASRSGTTLRGYTF
TGTGCCAGTAGGAGCGGGACCACGCTACGCGGCTACACCTTC
>TRBJ1-5|TRBV2|NA|NA
CASSQGRANQPQHF
TGTGCCAGCAGTCAAGGTAGGGCGAATCAGCCCCAGCATTTT
>TRBJ2-7|TRBV9|NA|TRBD1
CASSGVPGQGAYEQYF
TGTGCCAGCAGCGGAGTACCGGGACAGGGGGCCTACGAGCAGTACTTC
>TRBJ2-2|TRBV6-1|NA|NA
CASSEVGETGELFF
TGTGCCAGCAGTGAAGTTGGGGAGACCGGGGAGCTGTTTTTT
>TRBJ1-4|TRBV5-8|NA|NA
CASSLVIRGTEKLFF
TGTGCCAGCAGCTTGGTCATCAGGGGTACTGAAAAACTGTTTTTT
>TRBJ2-7|TRBV7-2|NA|NA
CASSQGVGTYEQYF
TGTGCCAGCAGCCAGGGAGTTGGGACCTACGAGCAGTACTTC
>TRBJ2-2|TRBV30|NA|NA
CAWSLSFITGELFF
TGTGCCTGGAGTTTGAGCTTTATCACCGGGGAGCTGTTTTTT
>TRBJ2-7|TRBV4-2|NA|NA
CASSQVHLSSYEQYF
TGTGCCAGCAGCCAAGTCCACCTGAGCTCCTACGAGCAGTACTTC
>TRBJ2-5|TRBV5-5|NA|NA
CASSAVPGIGETQYF
TGTGCCAGCAGCGCGGTCCCGGGGATCGGGGAGACCCAGTACTTC
>TRBJ2-3|TRBV28|NA|NA
CASSPWGTQYF
TGTGCCAGCAGTCCTTGGGGTACGCAGTATTTT
>TRBJ1-2|TRBV11-2|NA|NA
CASSLVGFGGYTF
TGTGCCAGCAGCTTAGTGGGCTTCGGGGGCTACACCTTC
>TRBJ2-7|TRBV2|NA|NA
CASSETAASYEQYF
TGTGCCAGCAGTGAAACGGCAGCCTCCTACGAGCAGTACTTC
>TRBJ2-6|TRBV27|NA|NA
CASSRGRLPGANVLTF
TGTGCCAGCAGCCGGGGCCGATTGCCCGGGGCCAACGTCCTGACTTTC
>TRBJ2-2|TRBV4-2|NA|NA
CASSQLGGVTGELFF
TGTGCCAGCAGCCAATTGGGGGGCGTCACCGGGGAGCTGTTTTTT
>TRBJ1-3|TRBV6-2/TRBV6-3|NA|NA
CASSFSQARRNTIYF
TGTGCCAGCAGCTTCTCGCAGGCCAGGCGGAACACCATATATTTT
>TRBJ2-1|TRBV5-5|NA|NA
CASSLYVSSGRFF
TGTGCCAGCAGCTTGTATGTATCATCCGGGCGGTTCTTC